This is a list of T cell receptor beta chains from one sample in a study of response to subunit inactivated influenza vaccine. Via MiXCR, TCRdb re-called the RT-PCR reads, giving one row per CDR3 protein. The sample records 590,000 or so distinct CDR3 sequences, approximately 14% being singletons. The sequencing used PBMCs from blood, collected roughly 2 weeks before vaccination. The receptors originated from a man aged 50 to 60 who received an inactivated influenza vaccine. The CDR3 runs from the conserved cysteine through the conserved F or W. Fields, in order: D gene, J gene, V gene, clone size, CDR3 DNA, CDR3 protein. The D gene is left open where the match is weak. A row's size may be missing; if present it is once, few, many or a size class.

>TRBD1|TRBJ1-1|TRBV5-1|few
TGCGCCAGCAGGGGAGGGCTGACAGGGGGCAAGAACACTGAAGCTTTCTTT
CASRGGLTGGKNTEAFF
>NA|TRBJ2-7|TRBV10-3|many
TGTGCCATCAGTAAGTCTCCCTACGAGCAGTACTTC
CAISKSPYEQYF
>NA|TRBJ2-1|TRBV12-3/TRBV12-4|many
TGTGCCAGCGGAGCCTCTCAGTGGGATGAGCAGTTCTTC
CASGASQWDEQFF
>NA|TRBJ1-1|TRBV2|NA
TGTGCCAGCAGTGGGGGGGCATGGGAGAACACTGAAGCTTTCTTT
CASSGGAWENTEAFF
>NA|TRBJ2-5|TRBV9|NA
TGTGCCAGCAGCGTTCAAGCTGGGGAGACCCAGTACTTC
CASSVQAGETQYF
>TRBD2|TRBJ2-2|TRBV4-3|NA
TGCGCCAGCAGCCAAGGGGGGGTTCTAGCGGGAGGATCCGGGGAGCTGTTTTTT
CASSQGGVLAGGSGELFF
>NA|TRBJ2-2|TRBV6-5|NA
TGTGCCAGCAGTTCGGGTCTCCGCTCGCGCGGCACCGGGGAGCTGTTTTTT
CASSSGLRSRGTGELFF
>NA|TRBJ2-2|TRBV29-1|many
TGCAGCGTTAGGACTATTTCCACCGGGGAGCTGTTTTTT
CSVRTISTGELFF
>TRBD1|TRBJ1-2|TRBV28|few
TGTGCCAGCAGTTTCGCGCAGGGGGACTCCTATGGCTACACCTTC
CASSFAQGDSYGYTF
>NA|TRBJ1-5|TRBV2|NA
TGTGCCAGCACCTGGGGAGGGGATGTCGGCAATCAGCCCCAGCATTTT
CASTWGGDVGNQPQHF
>TRBD2|TRBJ2-1|TRBV15|NA
TGTGCCACCAGCAGAGCACCGGGACTAGCTCATGAGCAGTTCTTC
CATSRAPGLAHEQFF
>NA|TRBJ1-3|TRBV29-1|NA
TGCAGCGGTAGCAGAGGCTCTGGAAACACCATATATTTT
CSGSRGSGNTIYF
>NA|TRBJ1-1|TRBV7-8|NA
TGTGCCAGCAGCTTATATATGGGTAACACTGAAGCTTTCTTT
CASSLYMGNTEAFF
>NA|TRBJ1-5|TRBV6-1|NA
TGTGCCAGCAGTGAAGCGCTTCGAGGCAGCAGCAATCAGCCCCAGCATTTT
CASSEALRGSSNQPQHF
>NA|TRBJ2-2|TRBV28|NA
TGTGCCAGCACAAAAGGACGCACCGGGGAGCTGTTTTTT
CASTKGRTGELFF
>NA|TRBJ1-1|TRBV7-2|NA
TGTGCCAGCAGCTCCCCGCGGCTCAGGAACACTGAAGCTTTCTTT
CASSSPRLRNTEAFF
>TRBD1|TRBJ1-5|TRBV24-1|NA
TGTGGGGGACAGCATCTTTTTCATAGCAATCAGCCCCAGCATTTT
CGGQHLFHSNQPQHF
>TRBD1|TRBJ2-5|TRBV19|NA
TGTGCCAGTAGTGCCCTCGGCGGACAGGTGGTTGAGACCCAGTACTTC
CASSALGGQVVETQYF
>NA|TRBJ2-7|TRBV20-1|NA
TGCAGTGCCAGACAGGCTTACGAGCAGTACTTC
CSARQAYEQYF
>TRBD2|TRBJ2-7|TRBV3-1|NA
TGTGCCAGCAGCCAAGGAGGAGGGACTAGACCCTACGAGCAGTACTTC
CASSQGGGTRPYEQYF
>TRBD2|TRBJ2-7|TRBV4-2|few
TGTGCCAGCAGCCAGGTTCGGGAGGTTACCTACGAGCAGTACTTC
CASSQVREVTYEQYF